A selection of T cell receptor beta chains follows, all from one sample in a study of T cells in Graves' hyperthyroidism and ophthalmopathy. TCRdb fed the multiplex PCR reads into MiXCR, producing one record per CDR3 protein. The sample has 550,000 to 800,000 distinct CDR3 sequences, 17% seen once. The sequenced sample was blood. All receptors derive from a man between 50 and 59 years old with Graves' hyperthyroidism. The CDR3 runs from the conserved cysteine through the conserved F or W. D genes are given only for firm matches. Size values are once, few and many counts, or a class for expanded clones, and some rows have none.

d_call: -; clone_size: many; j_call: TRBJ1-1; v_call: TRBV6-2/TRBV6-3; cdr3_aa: CASSYGRGMNTEAFF; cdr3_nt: TGTGCCAGCAGTTACGGAAGGGGTATGAACACTGAAGCTTTCTTT
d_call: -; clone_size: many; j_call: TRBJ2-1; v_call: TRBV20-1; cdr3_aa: CSARMANYNEQFF; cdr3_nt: TGCAGTGCTAGAATGGCAAACTACAATGAGCAGTTCTTC
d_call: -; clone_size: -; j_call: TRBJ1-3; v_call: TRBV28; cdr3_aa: CASSFIYKPIALYF; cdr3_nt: TGTGCCAGCAGCTTTATATACAAGCCCATCGCGTTATATTTT
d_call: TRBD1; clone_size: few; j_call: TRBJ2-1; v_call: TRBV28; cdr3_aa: CASRSDRGNNEQFF; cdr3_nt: TGTGCCAGCCGCTCGGACAGGGGAAACAATGAGCAGTTCTTC
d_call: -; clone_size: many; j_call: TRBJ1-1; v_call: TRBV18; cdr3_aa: CASSTPRNTEAFF; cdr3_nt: TGTGCCAGCTCAACTCCGCGGAACACTGAAGCTTTCTTT
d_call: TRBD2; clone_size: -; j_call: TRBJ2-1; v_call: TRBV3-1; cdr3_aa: CASSQDPRGGRFSYNEQFF; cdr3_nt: TGTGCCAGCAGCCAAGATCCCAGGGGCGGGAGGTTCTCCTACAATGAGCAGTTCTTC
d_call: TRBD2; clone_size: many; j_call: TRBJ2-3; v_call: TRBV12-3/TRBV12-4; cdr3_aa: CASRIAGRSDTQYF; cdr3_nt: TGTGCCAGCAGAATAGCGGGAAGGTCAGATACGCAGTATTTT
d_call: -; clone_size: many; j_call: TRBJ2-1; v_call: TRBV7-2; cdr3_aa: CASSLVHYNEQFF; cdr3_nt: TGTGCCAGCAGCTTAGTGCACTACAATGAGCAGTTCTTC
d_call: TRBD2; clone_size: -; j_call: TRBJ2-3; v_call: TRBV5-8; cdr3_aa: CASSLPLAGGEDTQYF; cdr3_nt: TGTGCCAGCAGCTTGCCGCTAGCGGGAGGGGAGGATACGCAGTATTTT
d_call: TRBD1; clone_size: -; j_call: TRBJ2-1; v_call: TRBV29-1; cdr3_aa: CSVDGTGGNEQFF; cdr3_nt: TGCAGCGTTGATGGGACAGGGGGCAATGAGCAGTTCTTC
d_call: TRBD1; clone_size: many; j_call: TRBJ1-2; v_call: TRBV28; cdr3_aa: CASSSPRGFSGYTF; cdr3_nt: TGTGCCAGCAGTTCGCCCAGGGGGTTTTCTGGCTACACCTTC
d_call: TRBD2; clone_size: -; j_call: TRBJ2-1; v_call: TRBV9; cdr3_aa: CASSATSGRWHEQFF; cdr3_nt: TGTGCCAGCAGCGCGACTAGCGGGAGGTGGCATGAGCAGTTCTTC
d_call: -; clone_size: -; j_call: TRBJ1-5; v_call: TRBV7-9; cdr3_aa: CASSFILRIMGNQPQHF; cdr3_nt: TGTGCCAGCAGCTTTATACTTAGAATCATGGGTAATCAGCCCCAGCATTTT
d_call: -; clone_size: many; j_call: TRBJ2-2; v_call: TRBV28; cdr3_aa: CASSAPLGELFF; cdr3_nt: TGTGCCAGCAGTGCACCCCTGGGGGAGCTGTTTTTT
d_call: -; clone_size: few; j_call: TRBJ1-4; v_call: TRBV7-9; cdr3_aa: CASSLAFIGATNEKLFF; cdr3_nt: TGTGCCAGCAGCTTAGCTTTTATTGGGGCAACTAATGAAAAACTGTTTTTT
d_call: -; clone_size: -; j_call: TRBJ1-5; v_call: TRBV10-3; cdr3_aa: CAISSDPSNQPQHF; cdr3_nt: TGTGCCATCAGCTCTGACCCGAGCAATCAGCCCCAGCATTTT
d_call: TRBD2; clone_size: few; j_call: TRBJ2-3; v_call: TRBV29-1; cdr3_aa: CSVVLREGADTQYF; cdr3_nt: TGCAGCGTTGTGCTGCGGGAGGGGGCAGATACGCAGTATTTT
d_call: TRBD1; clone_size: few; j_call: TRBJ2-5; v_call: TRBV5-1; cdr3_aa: CASSLKQGIETQYF; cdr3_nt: TGCGCCAGCAGCTTGAAACAGGGGATAGAGACCCAGTACTTC
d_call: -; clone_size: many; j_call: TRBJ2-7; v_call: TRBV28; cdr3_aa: CASSSTQAYEQYF; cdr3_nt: TGTGCCAGCAGTTCCACCCAGGCCTACGAGCAGTACTTC
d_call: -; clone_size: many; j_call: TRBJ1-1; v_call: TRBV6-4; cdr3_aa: CASSDPTGANTEAFF; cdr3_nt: TGTGCCAGCAGTGACCCGACAGGAGCAAACACTGAAGCTTTCTTT
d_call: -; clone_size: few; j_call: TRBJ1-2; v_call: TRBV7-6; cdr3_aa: CASSVTGGRTYGYTF; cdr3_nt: TGTGCCAGCAGCGTTACGGGAGGAAGAACCTATGGCTACACCTTC
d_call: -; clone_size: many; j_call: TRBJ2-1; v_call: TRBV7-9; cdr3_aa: CASSDLDEAYNEQFF; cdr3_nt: TGTGCCAGCAGCGATCTAGACGAAGCCTACAATGAGCAGTTCTTC